What follows is one T cell receptor beta chain and its context. Its antigen target is currently unknown. Base qualities are missing; no much larger clone stands one base away. At the junction V is shortened by 5 bases and J by 5 bases; bases outside the gene matches: 9. The CDR3 numbers 15 residues from cysteine through phenylalanine. The retained sequence is limited to the CDR3, 45 bases, with the frame set at the first base. The germline V gene (reference sequence) yields SEHNR for CDR1 and FQNEAQ for CDR2. The donors were healthy, HIV-negative adults who had no recently reported acute infections or vaccinations. Only Caucasian adults living in Nashville, Tennessee, USA were represented among the donors. CD4+ T cells were enriched through magnetic negative selection, after which naive cells were positively selected on CD45RA and the remaining negative fraction served as the memory subset. Blood was collected by leukapheresis, and PBMCs were isolated by Ficoll-Histopaque density gradient centrifugation and then cryopreserved in liquid nitrogen vapor phase. Purity and quantity of every magnetically sorted T cell population were checked by analytical flow cytometry. Genomic DNA was isolated from every sorted fraction and measured by UV absorbance on a Nanodrop 2000c.

Using the deep immunoSEQ assay, TCR CDR3 regions were amplified from genomic DNA by multiplex PCR. Extracted genomic DNA from each cell subset was spread evenly across all wells of several immunoSEQ 96-well plates, with each plate serving as a replicate. Each replicate PCR for sorted subsets received around 200 ng genomic DNA, equal to 30,000 or so T cell genomes. Purified libraries were measured with a Qubit 3.0 fluorometer, size-checked on a Bioanalyzer 2100, and measured again with the KAPA Library Quantification kit. Every immunoSEQ 96-well plate was sequenced on a separate single-read 150-cycle Illumina NextSeq 550 flow cell. As for the original processing: The immunoSEQ output contained only junctional sequences without quality scores, so filtering could not match that applied to full-length reads. Sequences were annotated with PyIR, a Python wrapper for IgBLAST v1.9, and V/J genes and CDR3 were assigned using IMGT germline references. Reads with weak V/J assignments (E-value above 1e-6), missing CDR3, stop codons, out-of-frame junctions, or ambiguous translated residues were removed. V3J clonotypes were defined as sequences sharing the same inferred V gene, J gene, and CDR3 amino acid sequence. Percentage overlap between repertoires was computed as shared unique clonotypes divided by the size of the smaller repertoire. Richness of each repertoire was evaluated using RTK rarefaction, the Chao1 estimator, and Recon v2.1 estimates of unobserved clonotypes. Generation probabilities were computed with OLGA for all TCRbeta clonotypes obtained by the gDNA method from several donors. TCRdb carries this immuneACCESS record with in-frame sequences only. Its versions omit some clonotypes, under half of them owing to an unresolved V gene in the studies checked, with the rest unexplained. D and trimming were read from the DNA, whereas the V and J calls and clone size are those reported in that table. The sample data list fewer than 2.5 million clones, and roughly 93% of these were observed just once. The top ten constitute approximately 0.36% of the sample.

This record comes from a study of shared clonotypes between healthy human individuals (TCRdb year 2020). For context, the study as a whole: The cohort included a few men and a couple of women between 18 and 49 years of age. For each donor, three plates each were used for CD4 naive and CD4 memory, two plates were used for CD8 naive, and one plate was used for CD8 memory. To estimate repertoire size and how much clonotype sharing occurs between individuals, the study deeply sequenced the blood TCR repertoires of five healthy adults. Different laboratories and diverse techniques were used to prepare libraries and sequence TCR repertoires, to increase sequencing depth and limit assay-specific biases. Each donor's leukapheresis produced roughly between about 0.85 and 10 billion PBMCs. Results and caveats for the whole study, not just this receptor: Pairwise subsampling indicated that sequencing depth was expected to affect the degree of clonotype sharing among donors. Compared with non-shared clonotypes, the clonotypes found in all four sorted-subset donors had higher generation probabilities. Naive subsets generally had larger estimated clonotype richness than memory subsets did. Sampling was restricted to blood, and TCR repertoires in tissues likely differ from the TCR repertoires found in blood. The small number of donors limited the genetic and exposure-history diversity represented. About 5% of naive CD4, 3% to 3.5% of naive CD8, 2% to 2.5% of memory CD4, and 0.35% to 0.4% of memory CD8 clonotypes were shared across several donors. Incomplete sequencing was indicated by rarefaction of sorted-subset datasets, despite the large sequencing depth.

The sample comprised naive CD4+ T cells from PBMCs. The cell subset or site label, read with the paper, signifies: CD45RA+ positively selected. The rearrangement combines TRBV7-9 with TRBJ2-5; 9 central nucleotides agree with TRBD1. This clonotype originated in a man aged 18-30 years in good health. Some clones in this sample may be carry-over from other donors' samples. In nucleotides, the sequence is TGTGCCAGCAGCCCAGGGACAGGGCAATGGGAGACCCAGTACTTC. The translation is CASSPGTGQWETQYF.